A single sample is the source of the 2 T cell receptor beta chains below, sequenced in a study of response to subunit inactivated influenza vaccine. A single record per CDR3 protein comes from TCRdb applying MiXCR to the RT-PCR reads. This table holds under 950,000 distinct CDR3 sequences, 21% found once. The source material was PBMCs from blood, sampled more than 4 days after vaccination. The receptors were gathered from a man aged 45-60 years who received an inactivated influenza vaccine.

This clonotype was found a few times. The chain joins TRBV7-3 to TRBJ2-7; no clear D gene. V lost 2 bases to trimming and J lost 1 base, with 9 bases between them. Germline CDR1 and CDR2: SGHTA and FQGTGA. The length of the CDR3 is 14 residues. The CDR3 reads CASSLGPFSYEQYF. DNA for the CDR3: TGTGCCAGCAGCTTAGGACCGTTTTCCTACGAGCAGTACTTC.

This rearrangement joins TRBV19 to TRBJ2-7; TRBD2 might be the D (6 bases). Trimming removed 6 bases from V and 2 bases from J, with 23 bases in between. The CDR3 runs 17 residues. Germline V gene data show CDR1 as LNHDA and CDR2 as SQIVND (reference sequence). The CDR3 region is CASSRDAPGAPTYEQYF. CDR3 DNA sequence: TGTGCCAGTAGCCGAGACGCCCCGGGAGCACCAACCTACGAGCAGTACTTC.